This T cell receptor (beta chain) was recovered during a study of T cells in Graves' hyperthyroidism and ophthalmopathy. The V and J ends lost 6 bases and 5 bases respectively, with 8 bases between them. The CDR3 consists of 10 residues. Germline V lookup: CDR1 DFQATT, CDR2 SNEGSKA (reference sequence). This clonotype has only a few counts. Its antigen is not identified. General study results and limits: Ophthalmopathy was model-predicted a median about 6.9 months pre-onset.

Amplification targeted TCR beta CDR3 regions from RNA transcripts. HTBI primers drove first-round RT-PCR of the TCR CDR3. One entry per CDR3 protein, called by TCRdb with MiXCR from the multiplex PCR reads. There are around 690,000 distinct CDR3 sequences in the sample; roughly 17% occur only once, and 15% to 17% lies in the top ten. V is TRBV20-1 and J is TRBJ2-7; no clear D. The sample taken for sequencing was blood. The receptor was isolated from a man aged 45-65 years with Graves' hyperthyroidism. The CDR3, as DNA: TGCAGTGCCAACAGAAACGAGCAGTACTTC. Protein product: CSANRNEQYF.